This T cell receptor (beta chain) was obtained from a study of CD8+ T cells in alopecia areata. Findings and caveats of the study: Sequencing of scalp tissue also captures the resident alphabeta T cells of normal skin.

For this clone: Antigen unknown.

As part of sample collection, lesional scalp punch biopsies and peripheral blood were taken from alopecia areata patients. The V gene's germline CDR1 is SEHNR and CDR2 FQNEAQ (reference sequence). This CDR3 region has 15 residues. V lost 0 bases, J lost 1 base, and 9 bases lay in between. RNA was extracted and reverse transcribed into cDNA as the sequencing template. Only in-frame clones appear in the TCRdb table, and some are missing; sequencing was by immunoSEQ multiplex PCR. The sample has some 56,000 clones, almost 97% seen once; the top ten hold roughly 24%. The V and J genes are TRBV7-9 and TRBJ1-1; D might be TRBD1 (5 bases). This receptor was obtained from a human donor with alopecia areata. The sample here was CD8+ T cells sorted from blood, taken at week 0. DNA of the CDR3: TGTGCCAGCAGCTTAGCGGATGGACAGAACACTGAAGCTTTCTTT. Translating gives CASSLADGQNTEAFF.